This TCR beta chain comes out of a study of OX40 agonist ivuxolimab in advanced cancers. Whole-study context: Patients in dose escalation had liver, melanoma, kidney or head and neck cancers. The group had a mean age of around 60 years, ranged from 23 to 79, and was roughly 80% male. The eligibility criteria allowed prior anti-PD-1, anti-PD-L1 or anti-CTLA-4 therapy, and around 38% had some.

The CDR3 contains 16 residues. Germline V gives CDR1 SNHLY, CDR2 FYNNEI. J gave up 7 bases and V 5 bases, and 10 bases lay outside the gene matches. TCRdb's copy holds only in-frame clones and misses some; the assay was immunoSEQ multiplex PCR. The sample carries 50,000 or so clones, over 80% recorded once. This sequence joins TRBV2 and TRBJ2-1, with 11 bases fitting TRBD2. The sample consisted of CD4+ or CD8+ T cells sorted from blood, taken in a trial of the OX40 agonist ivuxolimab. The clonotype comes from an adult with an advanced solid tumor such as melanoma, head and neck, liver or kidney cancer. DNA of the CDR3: TGTGCCAGCAGTTGGGAGCTTACTAGCGGGAGTAATGAGCAGTTCTTC. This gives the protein CASSWELTSGSNEQFF.